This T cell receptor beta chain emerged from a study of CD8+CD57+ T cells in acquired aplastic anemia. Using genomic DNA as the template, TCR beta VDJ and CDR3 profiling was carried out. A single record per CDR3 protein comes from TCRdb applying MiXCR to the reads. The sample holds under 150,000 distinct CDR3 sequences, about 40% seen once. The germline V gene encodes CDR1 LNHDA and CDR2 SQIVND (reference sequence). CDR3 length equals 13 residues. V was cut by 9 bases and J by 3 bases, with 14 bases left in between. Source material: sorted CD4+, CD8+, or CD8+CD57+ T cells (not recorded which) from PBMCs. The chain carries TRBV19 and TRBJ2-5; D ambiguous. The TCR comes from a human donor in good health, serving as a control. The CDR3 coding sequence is TGTGCCAGCAGCTTTGCGCCGAAAGAGACCCAGTACTTC. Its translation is CASSFAPKETQYF.